What follows is one T cell receptor beta chain and its context. This specimen includes other DNA sequences encoding the same CDR3. This sample is part of a study of blood T cell repertoires in COVID-19. Study-wide context: Acute and convalescent COVID-19 samples came from the United States, Italy and Spain. PBMCs, B-cell-depleted T cells, or T cells were the source of the cDNA or gDNA that made up the material.

Original analysis: Amplification from reference gene primers served as the basis for estimated nucleated cell counts. Repertoires were generated with immunoSEQ multiplex PCR, while TCRdb's copy carries only in-frame clones and drops some. V, J and clone size derive from that table, while D and trimming were established from the DNA sequence. The repertoire consists of fewer than 120,000 clones, with 85% to 90% occurring once and the leading ten covering around 3.2%. The germline V gene has CDR1 LNHDA and CDR2 SQIVND (reference sequence). There are 15 residues in the CDR3. V lost 4 bases to trimming and J lost 2 bases; unmatched junction nucleotides: 3.

J is TRBJ1-4 and V is TRBV19; 8 bases line up with TRBD1. The sample consisted of peripheral blood. The TCR comes from a woman aged 50 to 60 with acute or convalescent COVID-19. The CDR3 region has the DNA TGTGCCAGTAGTACCCAGGGGGCCACTAATGAAAAACTGTTTTTT. It translates to CASSTQGATNEKLFF.